This section outlines one TCR beta chain sequence together with its context. Its antigen remains unidentified. The table came from immunoSEQ multiplex PCR; TCRdb's copy has only in-frame clones and leaves some out. In the table there are over a thousand clones, about 20% of which are singletons. This sample was taken from a study of T cells in localized non-small cell lung cancer. Whole-study findings and limits: Exceeding tumor, uninvolved adjacent lung had the highest T cell clonality. Appearing in adjacent lung were a median roughly 60 of the top 100 tumor clones. Higher blood T cell density tracked longer overall survival.

Atypia-free adjacent lung came from at least 2 cm beyond the tumor margin. The TCR sequence derives from a male donor aged 60 or over with stage I squamous cell lung carcinoma. The sample in question was normal lung tissue next to the tumor, obtained before any cancer treatment.

The CDR3 nucleotides read TGCAGCGTCTCCGGACTAGCGGGAGGGCACGAGCAGTACTTC. This sequence encodes CSVSGLAGGHEQYF. The rearrangement links TRBV29-1 to TRBJ2-7; 15 bases align to TRBD2. CDR1 and CDR2 (germline): SQVTM, ANQGSEA. The trim removed 6 bases at V and 5 bases at J, leaving 5 bases unmatched. CDR3 length equals 14 residues.